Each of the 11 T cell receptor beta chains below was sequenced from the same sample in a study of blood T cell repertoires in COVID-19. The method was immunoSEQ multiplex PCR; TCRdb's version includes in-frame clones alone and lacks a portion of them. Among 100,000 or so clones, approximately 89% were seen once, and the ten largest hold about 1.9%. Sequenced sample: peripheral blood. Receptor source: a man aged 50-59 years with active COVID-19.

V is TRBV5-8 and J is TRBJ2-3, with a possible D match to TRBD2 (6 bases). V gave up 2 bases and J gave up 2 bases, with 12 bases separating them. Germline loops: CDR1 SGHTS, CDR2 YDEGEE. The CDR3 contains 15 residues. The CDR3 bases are TGTGCCAGCAGCTTAAGGGGCGGGGACACAGATACGCAGTATTTT. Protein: CASSLRGGDTDTQYF. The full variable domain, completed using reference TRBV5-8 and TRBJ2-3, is EAGVTQSPTHLIKTRGQQATLRCSPISGHTSVYWYQQALGLGLQFLLWYDEGEERNRGNFPPRFSGRQFPNYSSELNVNALELEDSALYLCASSLRGGDTDTQYFGPGTRLTVL.

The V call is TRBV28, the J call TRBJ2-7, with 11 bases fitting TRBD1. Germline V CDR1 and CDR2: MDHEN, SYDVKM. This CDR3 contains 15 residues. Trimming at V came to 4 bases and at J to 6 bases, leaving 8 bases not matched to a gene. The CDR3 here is CASSSSGTGGFEQYV. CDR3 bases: TGTGCCAGCAGTTCCTCCGGGACAGGGGGTTTCGAGCAGTACGTC.

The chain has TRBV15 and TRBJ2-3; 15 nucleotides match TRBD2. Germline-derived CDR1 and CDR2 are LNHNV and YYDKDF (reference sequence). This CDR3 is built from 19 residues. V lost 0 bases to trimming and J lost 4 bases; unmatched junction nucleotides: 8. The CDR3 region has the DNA TGTGCCACCAGCAGAGATCCTGGACTAGCGGGGGGGCCCGCAGATACGCAGTATTTT. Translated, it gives CATSRDPGLAGGPADTQYF.

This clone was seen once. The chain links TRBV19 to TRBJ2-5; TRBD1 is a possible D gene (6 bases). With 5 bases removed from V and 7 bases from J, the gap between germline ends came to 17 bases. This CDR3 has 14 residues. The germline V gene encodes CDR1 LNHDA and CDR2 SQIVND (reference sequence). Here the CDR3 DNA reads TGTGCCAGTAGTCCCCGGGACATTGGAGCGACCCAGTACTTC. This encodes CASSPRDIGATQYF.

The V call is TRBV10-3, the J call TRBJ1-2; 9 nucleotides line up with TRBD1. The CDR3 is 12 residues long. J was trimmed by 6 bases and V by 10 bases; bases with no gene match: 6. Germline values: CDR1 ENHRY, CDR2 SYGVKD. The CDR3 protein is CATYRDRDGYTF. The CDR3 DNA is TGTGCCACTTACCGGGACAGGGATGGCTACACCTTC.

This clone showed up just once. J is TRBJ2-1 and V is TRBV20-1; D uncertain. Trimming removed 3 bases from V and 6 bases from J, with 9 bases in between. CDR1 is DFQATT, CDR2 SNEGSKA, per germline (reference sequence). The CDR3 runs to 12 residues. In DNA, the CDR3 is TGCAGTGCTAGTAACCACTTCAATGAGCAGTTCTTC. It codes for CSASNHFNEQFF.

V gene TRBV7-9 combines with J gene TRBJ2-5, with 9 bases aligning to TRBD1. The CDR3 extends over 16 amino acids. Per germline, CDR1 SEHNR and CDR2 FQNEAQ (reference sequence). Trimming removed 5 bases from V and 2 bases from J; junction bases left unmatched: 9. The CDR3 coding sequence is TGTGCCAGCAGCAGCTCCGGGACAGGGCAACAAGAGACCCAGTACTTC. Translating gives CASSSSGTGQQETQYF.

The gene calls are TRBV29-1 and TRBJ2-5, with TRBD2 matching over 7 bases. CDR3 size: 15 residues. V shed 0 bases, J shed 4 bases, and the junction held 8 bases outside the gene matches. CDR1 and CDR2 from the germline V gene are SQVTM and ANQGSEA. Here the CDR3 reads CSVEDWPGGSETQYF. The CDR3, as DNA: TGCAGCGTTGAAGATTGGCCCGGGGGGTCAGAGACCCAGTACTTC.

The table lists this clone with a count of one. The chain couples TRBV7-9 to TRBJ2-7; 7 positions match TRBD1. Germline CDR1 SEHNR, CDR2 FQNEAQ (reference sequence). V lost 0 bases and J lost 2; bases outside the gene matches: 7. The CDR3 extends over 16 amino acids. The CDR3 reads CASSLAARTGAYEQYF. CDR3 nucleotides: TGTGCCAGCAGCTTAGCGGCACGGACAGGTGCCTACGAGCAGTACTTC.

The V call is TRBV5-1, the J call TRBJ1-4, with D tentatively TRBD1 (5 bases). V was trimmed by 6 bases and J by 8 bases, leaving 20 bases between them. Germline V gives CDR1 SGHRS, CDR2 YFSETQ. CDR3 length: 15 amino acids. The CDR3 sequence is CASTPMSPGGEKLFF. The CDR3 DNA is TGCGCCAGCACCCCCATGAGCCCCGGGGGGGAAAAACTGTTTTTT.

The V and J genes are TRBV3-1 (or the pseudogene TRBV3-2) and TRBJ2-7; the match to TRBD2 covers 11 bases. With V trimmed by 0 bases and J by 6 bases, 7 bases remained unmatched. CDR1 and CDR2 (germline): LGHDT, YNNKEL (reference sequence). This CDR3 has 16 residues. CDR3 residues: CASSQEVLAGEGEQYV. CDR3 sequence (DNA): TGTGCCAGCAGCCAAGAGGTACTAGCGGGAGAGGGCGAGCAGTACGTC.